These 24 T cell receptor beta chains were all obtained from the same sample, sequenced in a study of T cells in women clearing cervical HPV infection. Assay: immunoSEQ multiplex PCR; the TCRdb copy retains only in-frame clones and omits some. The sample's table shows about 48,000 clones. The material sequenced was blood buffy coat. The origin of the receptors is a woman aged 18 to 75 with a cervical HPV16 infection that either progressed to CIN3+ or cleared (not recorded which).

As for this clone: The read ends 3 residues before the CDR3 terminus; that terminus is restored from the germline J gene. The identical CDR3 is also encoded by other nucleotide sequences in the sample. The chain combines TRBV19 with TRBJ1-5; perhaps TRBD1 as D (5 bases). The length of the CDR3 is 15 residues. Looked up from germline, CDR1 is LNHDA and CDR2 is SQIVND (reference sequence). The V end lost 8 bases, the J end lost 3 bases, and 17 bases lay between the germline ends. CDR3 bases read: TGTGCCAGTGGGCCGATAGGGGCGTCCAATCAGCCC. Protein sequence: CASGPIGASNQP. The full CDR3 protein is CASGPIGASNQPQHF.

CDR3 region: CASLSSPTGEKLFF. The CDR3 bases that were read are TGTGCCAGCCTATCCAGTCCTACCGGGGAAAAA. The rearrangement links TRBV12-3 or TRBV12-4 to TRBJ1-4; no firm D call. The read ends 3 residues shy of where the CDR3 ends; the end is completed using the germline J gene. The CDR3 length is 14 residues. V was shortened by 8 bases and J by 8 bases, with 18 bases between the two germline ends.

Concerning this clone: Sequencing ends 3 residues short of the CDR3 end; the germline J gene provides the rest. The chain uses TRBV11-2 and TRBJ2-3; D perhaps matches TRBD2 (5 bases). The germline gives CDR1 SGHAT, CDR2 FQNNGV. The CDR3 has 13 residues. V was cut by 5 bases and J by 6 bases, with 12 bases left in between. Incomplete CDR3 DNA: TGTGCCAGCAGCCCCACTAGTAGCGATACG. It translates to CASSPTSSDT. The full CDR3 reads CASSPTSSDTQYF.

A note on this clone: Read coverage stops 3 residues before the CDR3 terminus; the germline J gene supplies the remainder. The chain recombines TRBV18 with TRBJ2-7, with 8 bases fitting TRBD2. With 6 bases clipped from V and 5 bases from J, the junction kept 15 bases outside the gene matches. This CDR3 is 16 amino acids long. CDR1 and CDR2 from the germline V gene are KGHSH and LQKENI. The sequenced CDR3 bases are TGTGCCAGCTCGGGGGGGCGGATGACTAGCGTCGACGAG. This encodes CASSGGRMTSVDE. The CDR3 in its entirety is CASSGGRMTSVDEQYF.

With regard to this clone: The CDR3 end falls 3 residues outside the read, so it is completed with the germline J gene. The chain employs TRBV7-4 and TRBJ1-5; the match to TRBD1 covers 10 bases. The J segment lost 6 bases and the V segment lost 2 bases, leaving 4 bases of the junction unmatched. Germline V gene sequence: CDR1 SGHVT, CDR2 SQSDAQ. This CDR3 contains 15 residues. The sequenced CDR3 bases are TGTGCCAGCAGCTTAAGACAGGGGGCCTGTCAGCCC. Protein sequence: CASSLRQGACQP. The CDR3 as a whole reads CASSLRQGACQPQHF. Supplemented by reference TRBV7-4 and TRBJ1-5, the full variable domain reads GAGVSQSPRYKVAKRGRDVALRCDSISGHVTLYWYRQTLGQGSEVLTYSQSDAQRDKSGRPSGRFSAERPERSVSTLKIQRTEQGDSAVYLCASSLRQGACQPQHFGDGTRLSIL.

On this clone itself: The sequence runs out 3 residues before the end of the CDR3; the remainder is reconstructed from the germline J gene. The chain is built from TRBV19 and TRBJ1-6, with TRBD1 as a possible D gene (6 bases). Germline-derived CDR1 and CDR2 are LNHDA and SQIVND (reference sequence). CDR3 length: 20 amino acids. The sequenced CDR3 bases are TGTGCCAGTAGTATACCTAATCAACAGGGACGCGTAAAGAACCCCTTCACC. Translating gives CASSIPNQQGRVKNPFT. The whole CDR3 region reads CASSIPNQQGRVKNPFTLHF.

A word on this clone: The observed sequence ends 3 residues before the CDR3 terminus, with the missing tail filled in from the germline J gene. V is TRBV5-1 and J is TRBJ2-5, with TRBD1 identical over 8 bases. J was trimmed by 4 bases and V by 3 bases; bases with no gene match: 2. Germline V lookup: CDR1 SGHRS, CDR2 YFSETQ. The CDR3 is made up of 13 amino acids. The CDR3 bases that were read are TGCGCCAGCAGCTCTACAGGGGGAGAGACC. Residues: CASSSTGGET. The whole CDR3 protein reads CASSSTGGETQYF.

The CDR3 DNA, read in part, is TGTGCCAGCAGAACGACAGGGGGTGTTGGCACTGAA. Encoded protein: CASRTTGGVGTE. The full CDR3 protein is CASRTTGGVGTEAFF. The chain has TRBV12-3 or TRBV12-4 and TRBJ1-1; the match to TRBD1 covers 9 bases. The read ends 3 residues early relative to the CDR3; the germline J gene fills the gap. The CDR3 is made up of 15 amino acids. The junction had 9 bases not matched to a gene; V was cut back by 6 bases and J by 4 bases.

Comments on this clone: The read comes to an end 3 residues before the CDR3 does, leaving the germline J gene to fill in the end. The chain couples TRBV6-1 to TRBJ1-1, with D perhaps matching TRBD1 (5 bases). CDR1 is MNHNS and CDR2 is SASEGT in the germline V gene. The CDR3 contains 12 residues. CDR3 residues: CASSDGCRVAFF. The DNA read from the CDR3 is TGTGCCAGCAGTGATGGCTGCAGGGTG.

Comment on this clone: The read comes to an end 3 residues before the CDR3 does, leaving the germline J gene to fill in the end. Other DNA sequences in the sample encode the same CDR3. V and J are TRBV13 and TRBJ2-2; 9 nucleotides agree with TRBD1. V lost 4 bases to trimming and J lost 5 bases; unmatched junction nucleotides: 5. CDR1 and CDR2 (germline): PRHDT, FYEKMQ (reference sequence). This CDR3 is built from 15 residues. The CDR3 here is CASSSTGGGTGELFF. Partial CDR3 DNA: TGTGCCAGCAGCTCAACAGGGGGCGGAACCGGGGAG.

Turning to this clone: The CDR3 extends 3 residues past the end of the read, so its final part is completed from the germline J gene. The rearrangement uses TRBV18 and TRBJ1-6; D perhaps matches TRBD1 (5 bases). Germline CDR1 KGHSH, CDR2 LQKENI. Between the trimmed V and J ends, which lost 1 base and 7 bases, there was a span of 11 bases. The CDR3 has 15 residues. CDR3 DNA, as far as it was read: TGTGCCAGCTCACCACTCGGGCAGGGAAATTCACCC. Residues: CASSPLGQGNSP. The whole CDR3 reads CASSPLGQGNSPLHF.

Points on this clone: The CDR3 goes on 3 residues after the read ends, and that part is filled in from the germline J gene. V usage is TRBV6-1 and J usage is TRBJ2-7, with 9 nucleotides matching TRBD1. CDR1 is MNHNS, CDR2 SASEGT, per germline. CDR3 length equals 16 residues. The ends lost 2 bases at V and 4 bases at J; junction bases unmatched: 9. The sequenced part of the CDR3 DNA is TGTGCCAGCAGTGAATGGTTGGGACAGGGCTTTTACGAG. Translated: CASSEWLGQGFYE. The entire CDR3 sequence reads CASSEWLGQGFYEQYF.

With regard to this clone: The sequenced fragment ends 3 residues before the CDR3 boundary, so the rest is inferred from the germline J gene. The chain employs TRBV5-4 and TRBJ2-3; 12 nucleotides align to TRBD2. Germline assignment: CDR1 SGHNT and CDR2 YYREEE (reference sequence). The V segment lost 0 bases and the J segment 8 bases; nucleotides outside the gene matches: 4. This CDR3 is 15 amino acids long. The sequenced CDR3 bases are TGTGCCAGCAGCTTGGCGGCTAGCGGGGGGGCTACG. Protein product: CASSLAASGGAT. The full CDR3 protein is CASSLAASGGATQYF.

Remarks on this clone: Read data end 3 residues before the CDR3 end; the end is taken from the germline J gene. The chain couples TRBV29-1 to TRBJ2-1, with TRBD1 identical over 11 bases. In germline, CDR1 is SQVTM, CDR2 ANQGSEA. The ends lost 1 base at V and 2 bases at J; junction bases unmatched: 7. This CDR3 comprises 17 residues. The CDR3 is CSVEADRGRTPYNEQFF. CDR3 DNA (partial): TGCAGCGTTGAAGCGGACAGGGGGCGAACGCCCTACAATGAG.

With regard to this clone: The DNA ends 3 residues before the CDR3 does, and the rest of the CDR3 is filled in from the germline J gene. The chain employs TRBV30 and TRBJ1-5; D gene ambiguous. This CDR3 comprises 13 residues. The V end was cut by 1 base, the J end by 3 bases, with 7 bases between. Germline CDR1 GTSNPN, CDR2 SVGIG (reference sequence). The sequenced part of the CDR3 DNA is TGTGCCTGGAGTGGGCACAACAATCAGCCC. This gives the protein CAWSGHNNQP. The CDR3 in its entirety is CAWSGHNNQPQHF.

With respect to this clone: The sequenced fragment ends 3 residues before the CDR3 boundary, so the rest is inferred from the germline J gene. V is TRBV13 and J is TRBJ1-6, with 7 bases matching TRBD1. V dropped 5 bases and J dropped 10; count of bases not matched to a gene: 8. This CDR3 is 14 amino acids long. Germline loops: CDR1 PRHDT, CDR2 FYEKMQ (reference sequence). The CDR3: CASSPRQGNSPLHF. The CDR3 bases that were read are TGTGCCAGCAGCCCCAGACAGGGAAACTCACCC.

As for this clone: The read is 3 residues too short to cover the CDR3 end, so that end is filled in from the germline J gene. The chain combines TRBV20-1 with TRBJ1-5, with 7 bases that match TRBD1. The trim removed 1 base at V and 0 bases at J, leaving 3 bases unmatched. This CDR3 contains 15 residues. The V gene's germline CDR1 is DFQATT and CDR2 SNEGSKA (reference sequence). CDR3: CSARAGTASNQPQHF. The part of the CDR3 DNA that was read is TGCAGTGCTAGAGCCGGGACAGCTAGCAATCAGCCC.

Turning to this clone: With the read ending 3 residues before the CDR3 end, the germline J gene is used to fill in that end. The chain is built from TRBV5-4 and TRBJ1-6; D remains ambiguous. The V gene's germline CDR1 is SGHNT and CDR2 YYREEE (reference sequence). The germline V and J ends were trimmed by 4 bases and 8 bases, with 13 bases remaining between them. CDR3 length equals 14 residues. The CDR3 bases that were read are TGTGCCAGCAGCCCCGAGATATCGGATTCACCC. Translation: CASSPEISDSP. The whole CDR3 region reads CASSPEISDSPLHF.

To note about this clone: The read finishes 3 residues shy of the CDR3 end, and the germline J gene is used to complete it. The J gene is TRBJ2-1, the V gene TRBV7-8; no firm D call. With 0 bases removed from V and 2 bases from J, the gap between germline ends came to 2 bases. This CDR3 is 13 amino acids long. Germline CDR1 SGHVS, CDR2 FQNEAQ. This chain's CDR3 is CASSLATYNEQFF. The CDR3 DNA, read in part, is TGTGCCAGCAGCTTAGCCACCTACAATGAG.

Turning to this clone: The DNA ends 3 residues before the CDR3 does, and the rest of the CDR3 is filled in from the germline J gene. This chain connects TRBV6-2 or TRBV6-3 to TRBJ1-6; D may be TRBD1 (6 bases). V was trimmed by 4 bases and J by 9 bases, leaving 13 bases between them. The CDR3 sequence is 14 residues long. CDR1 is MNHEY, CDR2 SVGEGT, per germline. The CDR3 sequence: CASSFHREVSPLHF. The sequenced part of the CDR3 DNA is TGTGCCAGCAGTTTTCACAGGGAGGTTTCACCC.

Notes on this clone: The read ends 3 residues before the CDR3 terminus; that terminus is restored from the germline J gene. The chain carries TRBV28 and TRBJ1-3; TRBD1 matches 8 bases. Germline CDR1 is MDHEN and CDR2 is SYDVKM. J lost 2 bases, V lost 4 bases, and 4 bases had no gene match. This CDR3 comprises 15 residues. The CDR3 loop reads CASSSTGAAGNTIYF. The part of the CDR3 DNA that was read is TGTGCCAGCAGTTCGACAGGGGCGGCTGGAAACACC.

On this clone itself: Coverage ceases 3 residues before the CDR3 finishes, and the germline J gene fills in the end. V gene TRBV28 combines with J gene TRBJ1-2; 7 nucleotides line up with TRBD1. The CDR3 is 11 amino acids. With V trimmed by 8 bases and J by 7 bases, 4 bases remained unmatched. Per germline, CDR1 MDHEN and CDR2 SYDVKM. CDR3 bases read: TGTGCCAGCCAGGGGGGCGGTGGC. Translated: CASQGGGG. The full CDR3 sequence reads CASQGGGGYTF.

Points on this clone: The read ends 3 residues before the CDR3 terminus; that terminus is restored from the germline J gene. The J gene is TRBJ2-7, the V gene TRBV19; D not resolved. The ends were cut back, 5 bases at V and 4 bases at J, with 12 bases in the middle. The CDR3 is 13 residues long. Germline CDR1 reads LNHDA; CDR2 reads SQIVND (reference sequence). The CDR3 sequence is CASSRYGRYEQYF. The covered CDR3 bases are TGTGCCAGTAGTCGGTATGGGCGATACGAG.

Note on this clone: Sequencing ends 3 residues short of the CDR3 end; the germline J gene provides the rest. This sequence joins TRBV29-1 and TRBJ1-2, with D uncertain. Trimming removed 2 bases at V and 4 bases at J, with 14 bases between. Germline CDR1 and CDR2: SQVTM and ANQGSEA. This CDR3 comprises 14 residues. The CDR3 is CSVEPNSRSYGYTF. Incomplete CDR3 DNA: TGCAGCGTTGAACCGAACAGCCGCTCCTATGGC.